This TCR beta chain was sequenced during a study of glioma-infiltrating T cells after dendritic cell vaccination. V lost 2 bases and J 4 bases, leaving 21 bases between the germline ends. This CDR3 is built from 17 residues. Germline CDR1 MDHEN, CDR2 SYDVKM. Repertoires were generated with immunoSEQ multiplex PCR, while TCRdb's copy carries only in-frame clones and drops some. The table lists around 96,000 clones, 70% to 80% of them singletons, with around 5.4% in the top ten. The gene calls are TRBV28 and TRBJ2-7; possibly TRBD2 for D (7 bases). This receptor was taken from a human donor with glioblastoma. The sequencing used blood, collected before dendritic cell vaccination. The DNA of the CDR3 is TGTGCCAGCAGTTTAAGGGTCGGGGGGCTGACAACTTACGAGCAGTACTTC. This codes for CASSLRVGGLTTYEQYF.